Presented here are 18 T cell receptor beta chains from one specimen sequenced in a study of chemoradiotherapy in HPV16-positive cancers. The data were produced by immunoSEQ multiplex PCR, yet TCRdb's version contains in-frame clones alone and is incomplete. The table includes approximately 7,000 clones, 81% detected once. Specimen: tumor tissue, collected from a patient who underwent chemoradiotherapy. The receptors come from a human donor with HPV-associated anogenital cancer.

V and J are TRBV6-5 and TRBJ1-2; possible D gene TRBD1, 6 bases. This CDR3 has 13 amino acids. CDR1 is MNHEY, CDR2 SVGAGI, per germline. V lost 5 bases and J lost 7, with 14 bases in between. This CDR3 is CASSATGDSGYTF. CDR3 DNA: TGTGCCAGCAGTGCGACAGGCGATTCTGGCTACACCTTC.

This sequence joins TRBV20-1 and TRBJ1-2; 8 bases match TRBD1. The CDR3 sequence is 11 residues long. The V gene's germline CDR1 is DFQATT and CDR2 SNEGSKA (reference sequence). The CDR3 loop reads CRPKAGQVQTF. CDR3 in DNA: TGCAGACCGAAAGCGGGACAGGTGCAAACCTTC.

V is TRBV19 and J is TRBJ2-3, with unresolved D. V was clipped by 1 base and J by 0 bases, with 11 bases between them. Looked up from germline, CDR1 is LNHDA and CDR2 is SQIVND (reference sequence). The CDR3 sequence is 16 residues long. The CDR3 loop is CASSIALGLSTDTQYF. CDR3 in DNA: TGTGCCAGTAGTATAGCTTTGGGCCTTAGCACAGATACGCAGTATTTT.

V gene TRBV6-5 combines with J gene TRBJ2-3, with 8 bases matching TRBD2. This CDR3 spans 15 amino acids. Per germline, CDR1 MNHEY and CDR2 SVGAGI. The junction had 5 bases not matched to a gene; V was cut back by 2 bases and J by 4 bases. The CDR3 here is CASSYISGAADTQYF. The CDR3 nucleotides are TGTGCCAGCAGTTACATTAGCGGGGCTGCAGATACGCAGTATTTT.

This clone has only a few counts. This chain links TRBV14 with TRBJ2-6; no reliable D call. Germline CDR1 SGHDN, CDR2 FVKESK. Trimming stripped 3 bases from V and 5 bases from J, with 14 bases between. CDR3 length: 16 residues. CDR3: CASSQSLGFWANVLTF. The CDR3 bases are TGTGCCAGCAGCCAGTCACTGGGATTCTGGGCCAACGTCCTGACTTTC.

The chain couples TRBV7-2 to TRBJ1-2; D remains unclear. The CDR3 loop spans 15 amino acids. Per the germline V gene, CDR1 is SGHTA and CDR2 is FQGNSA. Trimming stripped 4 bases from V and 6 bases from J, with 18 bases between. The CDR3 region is CASSSAQVTANGYTF. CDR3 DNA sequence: TGTGCCAGCAGCTCCGCGCAGGTTACGGCGAATGGCTACACCTTC.

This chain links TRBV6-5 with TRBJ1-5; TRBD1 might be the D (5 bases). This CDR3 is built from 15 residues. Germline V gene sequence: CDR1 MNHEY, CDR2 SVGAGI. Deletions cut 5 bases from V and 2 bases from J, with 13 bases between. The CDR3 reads CASSPISGGNQPQHF. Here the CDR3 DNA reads TGTGCCAGCAGTCCTATCTCGGGGGGCAATCAGCCCCAGCATTTT.

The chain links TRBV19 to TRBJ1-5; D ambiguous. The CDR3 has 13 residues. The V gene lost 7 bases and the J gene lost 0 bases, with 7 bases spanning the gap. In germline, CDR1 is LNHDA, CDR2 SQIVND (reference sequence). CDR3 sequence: CASTPYSNQPQHF. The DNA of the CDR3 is TGTGCCAGTACCCCATATAGCAATCAGCCCCAGCATTTT.

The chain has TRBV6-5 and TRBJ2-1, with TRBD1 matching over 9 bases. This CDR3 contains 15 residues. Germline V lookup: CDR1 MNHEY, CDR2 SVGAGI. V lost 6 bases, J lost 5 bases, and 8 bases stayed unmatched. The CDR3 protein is CASRHRTGVNNEQFF. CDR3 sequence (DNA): TGTGCCAGCAGGCACAGGACAGGGGTGAACAATGAGCAGTTCTTC.

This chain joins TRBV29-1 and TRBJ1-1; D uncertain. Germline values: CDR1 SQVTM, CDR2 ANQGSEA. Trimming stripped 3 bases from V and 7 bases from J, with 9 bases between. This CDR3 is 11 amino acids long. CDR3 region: CSVEAPGEAFF. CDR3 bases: TGCAGCGTTGAGGCCCCTGGTGAAGCTTTCTTT.

The CDR3 loop reads CASSLAGGALDTEAFF. CDR3 DNA sequence: TGCGCCAGCAGCTTGGCCGGGGGGGCGCTTGACACTGAAGCTTTCTTT. This chain joins TRBV5-1 and TRBJ1-1; D possibly corresponds to TRBD1 (6 bases). The CDR3 consists of 16 residues. Trimming pared 0 bases from V and 3 bases from J, leaving 15 bases between. Germline V lookup: CDR1 SGHRS, CDR2 YFSETQ.

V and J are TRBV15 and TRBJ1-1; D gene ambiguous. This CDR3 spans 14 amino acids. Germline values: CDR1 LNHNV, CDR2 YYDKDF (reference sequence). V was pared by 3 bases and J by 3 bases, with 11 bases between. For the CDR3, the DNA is TGTGCCACCAGCAGGGGGATGGACGACACTGAAGCTTTCTTT. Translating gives CATSRGMDDTEAFF.

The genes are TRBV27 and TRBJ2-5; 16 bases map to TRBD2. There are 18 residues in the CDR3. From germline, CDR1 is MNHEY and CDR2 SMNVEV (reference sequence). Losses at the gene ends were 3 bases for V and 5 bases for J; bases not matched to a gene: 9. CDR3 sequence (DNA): TGTGCCAGCAGTTTCCTGGGACTAGCGGGGGGGCGGCCCGAGACCCAGTACTTC. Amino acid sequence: CASSFLGLAGGRPETQYF.

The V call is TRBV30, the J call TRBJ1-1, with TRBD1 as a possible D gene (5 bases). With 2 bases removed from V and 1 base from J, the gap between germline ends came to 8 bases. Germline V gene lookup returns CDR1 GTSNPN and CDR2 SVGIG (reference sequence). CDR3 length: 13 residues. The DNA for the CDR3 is TGTGCCTGGAGTCGCCAGGGGAACACTGAAGCTTTCTTT. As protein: CAWSRQGNTEAFF.

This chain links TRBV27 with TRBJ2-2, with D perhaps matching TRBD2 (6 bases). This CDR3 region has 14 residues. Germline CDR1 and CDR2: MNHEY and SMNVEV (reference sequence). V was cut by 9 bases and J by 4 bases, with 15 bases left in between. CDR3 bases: TGTGCCAGTAGTAGGGGACTGCGCACCGGGGAGCTGTTTTTT. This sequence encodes CASSRGLRTGELFF.

CDR3: CASSASKDPTDTQYF. The CDR3 DNA sequence: TGTGCCAGTAGTGCATCCAAGGACCCCACAGATACGCAGTATTTT. The rearrangement joins TRBV19 to TRBJ2-3; D gene ambiguous. CDR1 and CDR2 (germline): LNHDA, SQIVND (reference sequence). Trimming took off 5 bases at V and 2 bases at J, with 14 bases between the two ends. There are 15 residues in the CDR3.

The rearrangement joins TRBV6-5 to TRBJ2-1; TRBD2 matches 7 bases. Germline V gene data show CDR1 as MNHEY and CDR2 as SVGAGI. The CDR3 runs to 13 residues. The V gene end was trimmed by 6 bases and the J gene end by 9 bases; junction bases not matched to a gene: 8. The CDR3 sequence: CASRGGVVGEQFF. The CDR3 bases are TGTGCCAGCAGGGGGGGGGTTGTCGGTGAGCAGTTCTTC.

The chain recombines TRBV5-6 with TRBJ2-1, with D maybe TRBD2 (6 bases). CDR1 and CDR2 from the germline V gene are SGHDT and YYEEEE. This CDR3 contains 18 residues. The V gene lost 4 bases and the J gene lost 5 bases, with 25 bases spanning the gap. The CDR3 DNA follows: TGTGCCAGCAGCCGGCTACTACCTGGAATAGGAGGGGACAATGAGCAGTTCTTC. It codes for CASSRLLPGIGGDNEQFF.